Each of the 3 T cell receptor beta chains below was sequenced from the same sample in a study of T-cell reconstitution after alpha-beta-depleted transplantation in children (TCRdb year 2016). The library was prepared using PCR. The sequencing machine was an Illumina HiSeq 2500. To normalize quantification of the TCRbeta repertoire, the TCR libraries were built with molecular barcoding that relied on unique molecular identifiers. In TCRdb, the public reads were trimmed at Q25 with fastp and aligned with MiXCR, with productive beta chains retained. Each entry merges the rows of one CDR3 protein and shows their most common DNA and genes. The sample has about 980,000 distinct CDR3 sequences on record, 25% to 30% of them singletons. Under 30% of the sample is in the top ten clones. Reading the label with the study, this specimen's treatment or condition is: allogeneic hematopoietic cell transplantation with graft depleted of TCRalphabeta T cells and CD19 B cells.

Sequencing was performed on PBMCs, mostly from graft donor cells, taken 360 days after TCRalphabeta/CD19-depleted stem cell transplant. These TCRs come from a boy in the first two years of life who had a stem cell transplant for SCID, so the T cells may come from the graft donor.

The chain uses TRBV5-1 and TRBJ2-2; the D call may be TRBD1 or TRBD2 (6 bases each). The V and J ends lost 5 bases and 1 base respectively, with 9 bases between them. The CDR3 is 14 residues long. The germline V gene encodes CDR1 SGHRS and CDR2 YFSETQ. In DNA, the CDR3 is TGCGCCAGCAGGGCGGGACAGAACACCGGGGAGCTGTTTTTT. Its protein product is CASRAGQNTGELFF.

This clonotype was recorded many times. The chain carries TRBV28 and TRBJ2-7; the D gene is possibly TRBD2 (5 bases). CDR3 length: 15 residues. V lost 7 bases and J 0 bases, leaving 16 bases between the germline ends. CDR1 is MDHEN, CDR2 SYDVKM, per germline. CDR3 residues: CASTGSGQDSYEQYF. CDR3 bases: TGTGCCAGCACGGGGTCCGGTCAGGACTCCTACGAGCAGTACTTC.

This sequence joins TRBV12-3 or TRBV12-4 and TRBJ2-7, with 9 positions matching TRBD1. The V segment lost 7 bases and the J segment 4 bases; nucleotides outside the gene matches: 8. The CDR3 runs to 14 residues. CDR3 sequence: CASTLGQGFYEQYF. As DNA, the CDR3 is TGTGCCAGCACCCTGGGACAGGGATTTTACGAGCAGTACTTC.